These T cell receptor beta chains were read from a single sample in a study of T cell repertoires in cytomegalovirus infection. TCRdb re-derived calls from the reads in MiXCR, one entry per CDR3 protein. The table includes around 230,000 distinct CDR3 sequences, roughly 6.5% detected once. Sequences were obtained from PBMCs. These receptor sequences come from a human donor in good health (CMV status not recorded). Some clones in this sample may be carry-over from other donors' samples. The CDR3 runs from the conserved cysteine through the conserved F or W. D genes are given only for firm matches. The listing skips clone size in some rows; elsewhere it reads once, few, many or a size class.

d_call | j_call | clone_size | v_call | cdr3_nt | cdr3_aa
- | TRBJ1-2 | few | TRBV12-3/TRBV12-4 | TGTGCCAGCGAAGGAGCGATCTATGGCTACACCTTC | CASEGAIYGYTF
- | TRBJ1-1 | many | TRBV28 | TGTGCCAGCAGTTTGAGTGGTCTTTCGATAGAAGCTTTCTTT | CASSLSGLSIEAFF
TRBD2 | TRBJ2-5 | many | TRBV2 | TGTGCCAGAACTAGCGGGGAGACCCAGTACTTC | CARTSGETQYF
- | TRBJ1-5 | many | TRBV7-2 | TGTGCCAGCAGCCCCTCGGGCCAGCCCCAGCATTTT | CASSPSGQPQHF
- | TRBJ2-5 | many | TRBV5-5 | TGTGCCAGCAGCTTACCCCAGAACCAAGAGACCCAGTACTTC | CASSLPQNQETQYF
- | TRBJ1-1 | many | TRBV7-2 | TGTGCCAGCAGCCCCCCCCGGGACTCCACCCGGACCACTGAAGCTTTCTTT | CASSPPRDSTRTTEAFF
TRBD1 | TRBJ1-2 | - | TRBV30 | TGTGCCTGTTCCGGGACAGGTACGAGTGGCTACACCTTC | CACSGTGTSGYTF
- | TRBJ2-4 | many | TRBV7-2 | TGTGCCAGCAGCCCTAGGACAGTTCTAGCCAAAAACATTCAGTACTTC | CASSPRTVLAKNIQYF
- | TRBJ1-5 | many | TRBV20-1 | TGCAGTGCGAGAGGGGAATTATCTAGTCAGCCCCAGCATTTT | CSARGELSSQPQHF
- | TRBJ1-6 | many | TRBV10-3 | TGTGCCATCAGTGAGACTCCCCGACAGCTAAGGAGCTCCTATAATTCACCCCTCCACTTT | CAISETPRQLRSSYNSPLHF
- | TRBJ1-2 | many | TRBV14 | TGTGCCAGCAGCCAAGGGGCTAACTATGGCTACACCTTC | CASSQGANYGYTF
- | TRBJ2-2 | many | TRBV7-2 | TGTGCCAGCTACAAATCGGTAACGAACACCGGGGAGCTGTTTTTT | CASYKSVTNTGELFF
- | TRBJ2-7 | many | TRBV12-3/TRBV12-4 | TGTGCCAGCAGCACCACTAGACAGAAGACCTACGAGCAGTACTTC | CASSTTRQKTYEQYF
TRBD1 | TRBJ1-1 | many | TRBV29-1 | TGCAGCGTCTACAGGGGCGTGAACACTGAAGCTTTCTTT | CSVYRGVNTEAFF
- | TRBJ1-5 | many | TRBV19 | TGTGCCAGTAGTCCCCTCCGGGAGACAAATCAGCCCCAGCATTTT | CASSPLRETNQPQHF
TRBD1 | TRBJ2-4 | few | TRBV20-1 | TGCAGTGCTCCCAAGGGGGCGTTGGACATTCAGTACTTC | CSAPKGALDIQYF
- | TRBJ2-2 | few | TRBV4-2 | TGTGCCAGCAGCCAAGAGCCGGCGGCCACCGGGGAGCTGTTTTTT | CASSQEPAATGELFF
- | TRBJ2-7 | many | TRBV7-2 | TGTGCCAGCAGCCCAACTCAAGTGGGGCTCGAGAGCGAGCAGTACTTC | CASSPTQVGLESEQYF
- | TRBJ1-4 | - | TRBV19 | TGTGCCAGTAGCCCAAGGACAGAGTCTAATGAAAAACTGTTTTTT | CASSPRTESNEKLFF
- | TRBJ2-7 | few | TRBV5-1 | TGCGCCAGCAGCTTGGACCGGGGTGTCGGGCAGTACTTC | CASSLDRGVGQYF
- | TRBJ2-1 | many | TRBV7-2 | TGTGCCAGCAGCTACCAAACGAGCTCCTACAATGAGCAGTTCTTC | CASSYQTSSYNEQFF
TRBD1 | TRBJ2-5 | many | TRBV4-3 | TGCGCCAGCAGCCAAGACCCGGGACAGAAAGAGACCCAGTACTTC | CASSQDPGQKETQYF
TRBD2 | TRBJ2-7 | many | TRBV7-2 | TGTGCCAGCAGCTTAGACATTAAAGCGGGGGCATCCTACGAGCAGTACTTC | CASSLDIKAGASYEQYF
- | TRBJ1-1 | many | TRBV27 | TGTGCCAGCAGAAGGCTGACAGAATTAAACACTGAAGCTTTCTTT | CASRRLTELNTEAFF
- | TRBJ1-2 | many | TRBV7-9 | TGTGCCAGCAGCACCGGGGACCTATATGGCTACACCTTC | CASSTGDLYGYTF
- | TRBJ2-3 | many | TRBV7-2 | TGTGCCAGCAGCCGAGTCACAGATACGCAGTATTTT | CASSRVTDTQYF
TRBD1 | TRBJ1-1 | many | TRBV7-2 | TGTGCCAGCAGCTTAGCCGGGACAGGAGGAGGAACTGAAGCTTTCTTT | CASSLAGTGGGTEAFF
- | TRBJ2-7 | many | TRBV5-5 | TGTGCCAGCAGCTTGGGCGGCTGGGTCGTCTACGAGCAGTACTTC | CASSLGGWVVYEQYF
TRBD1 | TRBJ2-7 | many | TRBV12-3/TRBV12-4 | TGTGCCAGCAGGCGGACAGGGTCGATCTACGAGCAGTACTTC | CASRRTGSIYEQYF
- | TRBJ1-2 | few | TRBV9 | TGTGCCAGCAGCGTAGGGAGCTATGGCTACACCTTC | CASSVGSYGYTF
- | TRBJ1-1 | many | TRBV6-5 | TGTGCCAGCAGACGGCAGGTAAACACTGAAGCTTTCTTT | CASRRQVNTEAFF
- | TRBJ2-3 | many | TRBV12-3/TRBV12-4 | TGTGCCAGCAGTCGTCGACTAGGCCCCGGCACAGATACGCAGTATTTT | CASSRRLGPGTDTQYF
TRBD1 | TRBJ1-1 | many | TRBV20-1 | TGCAGTGCTAGAGATGGAAGGACAGGGGGCACTGAAGCTTTCTTT | CSARDGRTGGTEAFF
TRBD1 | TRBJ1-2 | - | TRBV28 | TGTGCCAGCAGAAAGACAGGGAATGGCTACACCTTC | CASRKTGNGYTF
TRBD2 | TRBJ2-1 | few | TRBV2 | TGTGCCAGCAGTGACCCCGGAGCGGGGACTGACAATGAGCAGTTCTTC | CASSDPGAGTDNEQFF